Presented here are 29 T cell receptor beta chains from one specimen sequenced in a study of T cells in localized non-small cell lung cancer. Assay: immunoSEQ multiplex PCR; the TCRdb copy retains only in-frame clones and omits some. In the table there are about 23,000 clones, approximately 88% of which are singletons. This sample comprised peripheral blood, obtained before any cancer treatment. These receptors all come from a male donor aged 60 or over with stage I lung adenocarcinoma.

As concerns this clone: This sample includes further DNA sequences coding for the same CDR3. This sequence joins TRBV6-1 and TRBJ1-2, with D possibly being TRBD1 (6 bases). Germline V gene sequence: CDR1 MNHNS, CDR2 SASEGT. The CDR3 loop spans 14 amino acids. The V end was cut by 4 bases, the J end by 4 bases, with 13 bases between. The CDR3 nucleotides are TGTGCCAGCAGTGGTGATCGGACAGTCTATGGCTACACCTTC. Translated: CASSGDRTVYGYTF.

This clone was seen once. The J gene is TRBJ2-3, the V gene TRBV7-1; a possible D gene is TRBD2 (5 bases). TRBV7-1 is flagged as an ORF with uncertain function. The CDR3 extends over 13 amino acids. Trimming removed 4 bases from V and 10 bases from J, with 15 bases in between. CDR3: CASSLDGKRAQYF. CDR3 sequence (DNA): TGTGCCAGCAGCTTAGATGGTAAGAGGGCGCAGTATTTT.

V gene TRBV7-2 combines with J gene TRBJ1-6; no clear D. V lost 6 bases, J lost 7 bases, and 16 bases lay in between. This CDR3 is 15 amino acids long. Germline CDR1 is SGHTA and CDR2 is FQGNSA. Here the CDR3 reads CASSRATRQNSPLHF. For the CDR3, the DNA is TGTGCCAGCAGTCGGGCTACGCGGCAGAATTCACCCCTCCACTTT.

To note about this clone: In the same sample, other DNA sequences code for this CDR3. V and J are TRBV9 and TRBJ1-4; D is perhaps TRBD1 (6 bases). V was pared by 0 bases and J by 3 bases, with 9 bases between. CDR1 is SGDLS, CDR2 YYNGEE, per germline. The CDR3 is made up of 15 amino acids. CDR3 coding DNA: TGTGCCAGCAGCGTAGGGACAGTCCCTAATGAAAAACTGTTTTTT. Its protein is CASSVGTVPNEKLFF.

The rearrangement joins TRBV7-2 to TRBJ2-3; D remains unclear. The V gene's germline CDR1 is SGHTA and CDR2 FQGNSA. V lost 1 base and J 4 bases, leaving 15 bases between the germline ends. The CDR3 length is 16 residues. For the CDR3, the DNA is TGTGCCAGCAGCTTAGGGCCTACTCGGACCGCAGATACGCAGTATTTT. Its protein product is CASSLGPTRTADTQYF.

The chain couples TRBV11-2 to TRBJ2-3; 9 bases line up with TRBD2. CDR3 length equals 16 residues. The junction had 6 bases not matched to a gene; V was cut back by 5 bases and J by 0 bases. The germline CDR1 and CDR2 sequences are SGHAT and FQNNGV. Here the CDR3 DNA reads TGTGCCAGCAGCAGAGGACTAGCGCTGAGCACAGATACGCAGTATTTT. Translated, it gives CASSRGLALSTDTQYF.

This chain links TRBV7-2 with TRBJ1-1, with D perhaps matching TRBD1 (5 bases). In germline, CDR1 is SGHTA, CDR2 FQGNSA. The CDR3 has 15 residues. Trimming removed 2 bases at V and 0 bases at J, with 10 bases between. CDR3: CASSLNWGVNTEAFF. The CDR3, as DNA: TGTGCCAGCAGCTTAAATTGGGGGGTGAACACTGAAGCTTTCTTT.

The gene calls are TRBV5-4 and TRBJ2-2, with D uncertain. V lost 0 bases and J 1 base, leaving 4 bases between the germline ends. The CDR3 consists of 14 residues. Germline loops: CDR1 SGHNT, CDR2 YYREEE (reference sequence). CDR3 in amino acids: CASSLEQNTGELFF. Here the CDR3 DNA reads TGTGCCAGCAGCTTGGAGCAGAACACCGGGGAGCTGTTTTTT.

This rearrangement joins TRBV6-5 to TRBJ2-2; 8 bases line up with TRBD1. Germline CDR1 and CDR2: MNHEY and SVGAGI. J was trimmed by 1 base and V by 6 bases; bases with no gene match: 4. This CDR3 has 15 amino acids. CDR3 nucleotide sequence: TGTGCCAGCAGAGGGACAGGTTTGAACACCGGGGAGCTGTTTTTT. Translated: CASRGTGLNTGELFF.

V is TRBV7-2 and J is TRBJ1-5; 10 bases are a match to TRBD1. The CDR3 covers 15 residues. V was clipped by 3 bases and J by 6 bases; unmatched bases: 5. Germline CDR1 SGHTA, CDR2 FQGNSA. The CDR3 DNA follows: TGTGCCAGCAGCTTCCCGACAGGGGGCGGTCAGCCCCAGCATTTT. It specifies CASSFPTGGGQPQHF.

The V and J genes are TRBV29-1 and TRBJ2-6; weak D call: TRBD2 (7 bases). Germline V CDR1 and CDR2: SQVTM, ANQGSEA. The CDR3 covers 16 residues. V was shortened by 4 bases and J by 2 bases, with 15 bases between the two germline ends. CDR3 nucleotides: TGCAGCGTTGCGGGGGGCGGGGGAGCTGGGGCCAACGTCCTGACTTTC. Protein product: CSVAGGGGAGANVLTF.

V and J are TRBV7-2 and TRBJ1-5; perhaps TRBD1 as D (6 bases). This CDR3 comprises 15 residues. V was trimmed by 1 base and J by 6 bases, leaving 13 bases between them. Germline V gene lookup returns CDR1 SGHTA and CDR2 FQGNSA. CDR3 in DNA: TGTGCCAGCAGCTTAGAACAGGGTATAGGTCAGCCCCAGCATTTT. As protein: CASSLEQGIGQPQHF. Full variable domain (rest looked up from reference TRBV7-2 and TRBJ1-5): GAGVSQSPSNKVTEKGKDVELRCDPISGHTALYWYRQSLGQGLEFLIYFQGNSAPDKSGLPSDRFSAERTGGSVSTLTIQRTQQEDSAVYLCASSLEQGIGQPQHFGDGTRLSIL.

This chain joins TRBV10-3 and TRBJ1-4; D is ambiguous. The CDR3 is 16 amino acids. V lost 6 bases and J 1 base, leaving 15 bases between the germline ends. CDR1 is ENHRY and CDR2 is SYGVKD in the germline V gene. CDR3 DNA sequence: TGTGCCATCAGCGACAAGACCGGCCAAACTAATGAAAAACTGTTTTTT. Protein: CAISDKTGQTNEKLFF.

The chain couples TRBV6-4 to TRBJ2-2; 11 bases align to TRBD1. Germline-derived CDR1 and CDR2 are MRHNA and SNTAGT. With 5 bases clipped from V and 3 bases from J, the junction kept 11 bases outside the gene matches. This CDR3 region has 18 residues. The CDR3 sequence: CASSRAVGQGAHTGELFF. CDR3 in DNA: TGTGCCAGCAGTCGGGCAGTTGGACAGGGGGCCCACACCGGGGAGCTGTTTTTT.

The chain joins TRBV4-3 to TRBJ1-1, with D hard to call. Germline-derived CDR1 and CDR2 are LGHNA and YSLEER. The CDR3 sequence is 14 residues long. Trimming stripped 0 bases from V and 4 bases from J, with 9 bases between. Written as DNA, the CDR3 is TGCGCCAGCAGCCAAGAAGGAGGGATCACTGAAGCTTTCTTT. It is translated as CASSQEGGITEAFF.

Concerning this clone itself: The junction does not match germline at one end; this may be a read error. The V call is TRBV18, the J call TRBJ1-2; D gene ambiguous. The CDR3 runs 14 residues. Germline assignment: CDR1 KGHSH and CDR2 LQKENI. CDR3 in amino acids: CASSPTNLGYGHTF. CDR3 DNA sequence: TGTGCCAGCTCACCAACCAATCTCGGCTATGGCCACACCTTC.

The chain has TRBV18 and TRBJ1-6; no reliable D call. CDR3 size: 14 residues. Per germline, CDR1 KGHSH and CDR2 LQKENI. V was shortened by 3 bases and J by 0 bases, with 3 bases between the two germline ends. The CDR3 loop reads CASSPLSYNSPLHF. CDR3 sequence (DNA): TGTGCCAGCTCACCCCTCTCCTATAATTCACCCCTCCACTTT.

V gene TRBV5-6 combines with J gene TRBJ1-1; D ambiguous. This CDR3 contains 14 residues. V dropped 1 base and J dropped 5 bases, with 12 bases sitting between them. Germline V gene data show CDR1 as SGHDT and CDR2 as YYEEEE. The CDR3 DNA sequence: TGTGCCAGCAGCTTGATGGGGAGGCGGACTGAAGCTTTCTTT. Protein sequence: CASSLMGRRTEAFF.

The count of this clone is one. The gene calls are TRBV7-7 and TRBJ2-3; TRBD1 is a possible D gene (6 bases). The CDR3 is 17 residues long. The ends were cut back, 0 bases at V and 1 base at J, with 14 bases in the middle. Germline loops: CDR1 SSHAT, CDR2 FNYEAQ (reference sequence). The CDR3 bases are TGTGCCAGCAGCTTAGCCCTAGGGGGATGGGGCACAGATACGCAGTATTTT. It yields the protein CASSLALGGWGTDTQYF.

The rearrangement joins TRBV5-1 to TRBJ1-4; D is possibly TRBD1 (6 bases). The V gene lost 0 bases and the J gene lost 6 bases, with 12 bases spanning the gap. Per germline, CDR1 SGHRS and CDR2 YFSETQ. The CDR3 contains 15 residues. CDR3 DNA sequence: TGCGCCAGCAGCTTGGAAGGCAGGGGTCATGAAAAACTGTTTTTT. Protein: CASSLEGRGHEKLFF.

This clone was picked up a small number of times. J is TRBJ2-5 and V is TRBV7-9, with 9 bases lining up with TRBD2. The trim removed 5 bases at V and 7 bases at J, leaving 8 bases unmatched. Germline CDR1 and CDR2: SEHNR and FQNEAQ (reference sequence). CDR3 size: 14 residues. The CDR3 DNA follows: TGTGCCAGCAGCCCGGGACTAGCTGGGGGGACCCAGTACTTC. Its translation is CASSPGLAGGTQYF.

About this clone itself: Different DNA sequences within this sample yield the same CDR3. V gene TRBV7-2 combines with J gene TRBJ2-7, with TRBD2 matching 14 bases. Germline CDR1 is SGHTA and CDR2 is FQGNSA. Unmatched junction bases numbered 2, after V lost 5 bases and J lost 2 bases. This CDR3 spans 15 amino acids. In DNA, the CDR3 is TGTGCCAGCAGCCCGACTAGCGGGAGGGCCTACGAGCAGTACTTC. It specifies CASSPTSGRAYEQYF.

The chain couples TRBV28 to TRBJ1-1; 7 nucleotides line up with TRBD1. The length of the CDR3 is 15 residues. V lost 4 bases and J lost 1; bases outside the gene matches: 6. Germline V gene lookup returns CDR1 MDHEN and CDR2 SYDVKM. The CDR3 DNA reads TGTGCCAGCAGTTCCCCGGGACAGCCGAACACTGAAGCTTTCTTT. Protein: CASSSPGQPNTEAFF.

The chain couples TRBV5-1 to TRBJ2-5; 7 nucleotides align to TRBD1. Germline V CDR1 and CDR2: SGHRS, YFSETQ. V trimming: 3 bases; J trimming: 2 bases; junction bases outside the gene matches: 10. CDR3 length: 16 amino acids. This chain's CDR3 is CASSSGGQAEQETQYF. In nucleotides, the CDR3 is TGCGCCAGCAGCTCAGGTGGACAGGCCGAACAAGAGACCCAGTACTTC.

The genes are TRBV28 and TRBJ2-2, with a possible D match to TRBD1 (5 bases). Deletions cut 5 bases from V and 0 bases from J, with 7 bases between. The CDR3 is made up of 14 amino acids. The germline gives CDR1 MDHEN, CDR2 SYDVKM. CDR3: CASSGATNTGELFF. CDR3 nucleotide sequence: TGTGCCAGCAGTGGGGCAACGAACACCGGGGAGCTGTTTTTT.

This chain joins TRBV7-2 and TRBJ2-2; D remains unclear. The V end lost 5 bases, the J end lost 1 base, and 14 bases lay between the germline ends. This CDR3 has 16 amino acids. CDR1 and CDR2 from the germline V gene are SGHTA and FQGNSA. The CDR3 DNA sequence: TGTGCCAGCAGCCCCGTAAGACCGGAGAACACCGGGGAGCTGTTTTTT. Residues: CASSPVRPENTGELFF.

The chain combines TRBV27 with TRBJ1-5; D is uncertain. Trimming pared 4 bases from V and 4 bases from J, leaving 14 bases between. The CDR3 loop spans 15 amino acids. Germline-derived CDR1 and CDR2 are MNHEY and SMNVEV (reference sequence). The CDR3 nucleotides read TGTGCCAGCAGTTCAATTTCGTCAGGAAATCAGCCCCAGCATTTT. It is translated as CASSSISSGNQPQHF.

The V gene is TRBV7-9, the J gene TRBJ1-4; D may be TRBD1 (5 bases). Trimming cost V 7 bases and J 3 bases, with 18 bases left between them. The germline CDR1 and CDR2 sequences are SEHNR and FQNEAQ (reference sequence). The CDR3 totals 16 residues. Here the CDR3 reads CASTRGGSGANEKLFF. The CDR3 DNA is TGTGCCAGCACCCGGGGGGGTTCCGGAGCTAATGAAAAACTGTTTTTT.

The chain carries TRBV29-1 and TRBJ1-1; no definite D call. CDR1 is SQVTM, CDR2 ANQGSEA, per germline. V lost 4 bases and J 1 base, leaving 16 bases between the germline ends. The CDR3 contains 15 residues. The CDR3 spells CSVVRVDRANTEAFF. CDR3 sequence (DNA): TGCAGCGTTGTGAGGGTGGACCGTGCGAACACTGAAGCTTTCTTT.